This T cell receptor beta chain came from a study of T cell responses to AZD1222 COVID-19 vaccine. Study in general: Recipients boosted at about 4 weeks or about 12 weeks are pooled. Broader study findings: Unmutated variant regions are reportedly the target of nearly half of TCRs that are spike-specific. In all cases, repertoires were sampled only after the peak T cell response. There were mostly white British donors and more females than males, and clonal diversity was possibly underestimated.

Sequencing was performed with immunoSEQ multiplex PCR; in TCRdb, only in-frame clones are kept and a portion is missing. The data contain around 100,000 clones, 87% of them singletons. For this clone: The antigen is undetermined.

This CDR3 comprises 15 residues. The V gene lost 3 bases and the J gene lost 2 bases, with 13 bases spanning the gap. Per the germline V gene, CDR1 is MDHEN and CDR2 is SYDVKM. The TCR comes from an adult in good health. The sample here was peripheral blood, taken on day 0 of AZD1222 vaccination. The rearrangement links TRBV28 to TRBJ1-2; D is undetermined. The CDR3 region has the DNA TGTGCCAGCAGTTTGACGACATCAGGAAACTATGGCTACACCTTC. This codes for CASSLTTSGNYGYTF.